This T cell receptor (beta chain) was retrieved from a study of T-cell reconstitution after alpha-beta-depleted transplantation in children. Whole-study results and caveats: Newly produced T cells mostly provided counts and TCRbeta diversity after one year, as hyperexpanded clones declined. Where some patients showed high TCRbeta diversity at day 60, it came from recipient T cells and thymic progenitors that had survived.

This clonotype was picked up many times. What it recognizes is unknown. For TCRbeta, the library was prepared with unique molecular identifiers. One entry per CDR3 protein, called by TCRdb with MiXCR from the PCR reads. The sample consists of about 1,000,000 distinct CDR3 sequences, about 29% of them appearing once. The input for sequencing was PBMCs, mostly from graft donor cells, taken 360 days after TCRalphabeta/CD19-depleted stem cell transplant. The clonotype comes from a boy in the first two years of life who had a stem cell transplant for SCID, so the T cells may come from the graft donor.

The CDR3 spells CASQPWRSANTGELFF. The DNA for the CDR3 is TGTGCCAGCCAACCTTGGCGGTCCGCGAACACCGGGGAGCTGTTTTTT. The chain joins TRBV5-6 to TRBJ2-2; D uncertain. Germline V lookup: CDR1 SGHDT, CDR2 YYEEEE. The ends were cut back, 7 bases at V and 0 bases at J, with 16 bases in the middle. The CDR3 length is 16 residues.